This is a list of T cell receptor beta chains from one sample in a study of response to subunit inactivated influenza vaccine. TCRdb re-analysed the RT-PCR reads in MiXCR, keeping a single row per CDR3 protein. This repertoire shows about 500,000 distinct CDR3 sequences, about 15% found once; its top ten account for less than 4%. This specimen consisted of CD4+ T cells sorted from PBMCs, obtained 23 to 25 months after vaccination. These receptor sequences come from a man aged 50 to 75 who received an inactivated influenza vaccine. Both conserved end residues are part of each CDR3. Each record gives: CDR3 protein, CDR3 DNA, clone size, D gene, V gene, J gene. The D gene is left open where the match is weak. Some rows have no size entry. The others give once, few or many, or a class for an expanded clone.

cdr3_aa: CASSFSGSRAREQYF
cdr3_nt: TGCGCCAGCAGCTTCTCAGGGAGCCGCGCGCGGGAGCAGTACTTC
clone_size: few
d_call: NA
v_call: TRBV5-1
j_call: TRBJ2-7

cdr3_aa: CASSDELFRGVDTQYF
cdr3_nt: TGTGCCAGCAGCGACGAGTTGTTCCGGGGGGTAGATACGCAGTATTTT
clone_size: NA
d_call: TRBD2
v_call: TRBV5-6
j_call: TRBJ2-3

cdr3_aa: CASSYSPSRNTEAFF
cdr3_nt: TGTGCCAGCAGTTACTCACCCTCCCGAAACACTGAAGCTTTCTTT
clone_size: few
d_call: NA
v_call: TRBV6-5
j_call: TRBJ1-1

cdr3_aa: CSVEVGDSYNEQFF
cdr3_nt: TGCAGCGTTGAGGTTGGGGACTCATACAATGAGCAGTTCTTC
clone_size: few
d_call: NA
v_call: TRBV29-1
j_call: TRBJ2-1

cdr3_aa: CASSLALPSEQYF
cdr3_nt: TGTGCCAGCAGCTTAGCGCTTCCCTCCGAGCAGTACTTC
clone_size: NA
d_call: NA
v_call: TRBV7-6
j_call: TRBJ2-7

cdr3_aa: CSVSDAYGYTF
cdr3_nt: TGCAGCGTTTCAGATGCTTATGGCTACACCTTC
clone_size: many
d_call: NA
v_call: TRBV29-1
j_call: TRBJ1-2

cdr3_aa: CASSLARSSGQYF
cdr3_nt: TGTGCCAGCAGCTTAGCTCGGAGTAGCGGCCAGTACTTC
clone_size: NA
d_call: NA
v_call: TRBV7-2
j_call: TRBJ2-5

cdr3_aa: CATSDRAGSTYEQYF
cdr3_nt: TGTGCCACCAGTGATCGTGCAGGGTCCACCTACGAGCAGTACTTC
clone_size: many
d_call: NA
v_call: TRBV24-1
j_call: TRBJ2-7

cdr3_aa: CSARSRTGWDSPLHF
cdr3_nt: TGCAGTGCTAGATCCCGGACAGGGTGGGATTCACCCCTCCACTTT
clone_size: few
d_call: TRBD1
v_call: TRBV20-1
j_call: TRBJ1-6

cdr3_aa: CASSAGTGWSIEQYF
cdr3_nt: TGTGCCAGCAGCGCTGGGACAGGCTGGTCGATCGAGCAGTACTTC
clone_size: many
d_call: TRBD1
v_call: TRBV7-2
j_call: TRBJ2-7

cdr3_aa: CASSLVAGGPEQYF
cdr3_nt: TGTGCCAGCAGTTTAGTTGCAGGAGGTCCCGAGCAGTACTTC
clone_size: few
d_call: NA
v_call: TRBV12-3/TRBV12-4
j_call: TRBJ2-7

cdr3_aa: CASRSGTGHGELFF
cdr3_nt: TGTGCCAGCAGGAGCGGGACAGGGCACGGGGAGCTGTTTTTT
clone_size: few
d_call: TRBD1
v_call: TRBV3-1
j_call: TRBJ2-2

cdr3_aa: CSARGRQFQETQYF
cdr3_nt: TGCAGTGCTAGAGGCCGACAGTTCCAAGAGACCCAGTACTTC
clone_size: NA
d_call: NA
v_call: TRBV20-1
j_call: TRBJ2-5

cdr3_aa: CSVESRRMTSTDTQYF
cdr3_nt: TGCAGCGTTGAAAGTCGACGGATGACTAGCACAGATACGCAGTATTTT
clone_size: many
d_call: NA
v_call: TRBV29-1
j_call: TRBJ2-3

cdr3_aa: CASSLGRGHDQPQHF
cdr3_nt: TGTGCCAGCAGCTTGGGCAGGGGGCACGATCAGCCCCAGCATTTT
clone_size: many
d_call: TRBD1
v_call: TRBV12-3/TRBV12-4
j_call: TRBJ1-5